This T cell receptor (beta chain) was documented in a study of blood T cells in healthy people across ages. General observations from the study: While age rose, TCR beta diversity per million T cells dropped in a roughly linear way. PBMCs left unsorted prevented a conclusive naive versus antigen-experienced comparison.

The ends were cut back, 7 bases at V and 3 bases at J, with 12 bases in the middle. Looked up from germline, CDR1 is SGHTA and CDR2 is FQGNSA. This CDR3 has 14 residues. Aged roughly 6 to 95, donors were systemically healthy Caucasians from Russia. Using a J-beta primer mix together with a sample-barcoded 5' primer, a second PCR was run for roughly 7 to 12 cycles. The yield of each sample was at least 2.5 million CDR3-containing paired-end reads. MiXCR, applied by TCRdb to the 5' RACE reads, yields one record per CDR3 protein. The sample lists about 620,000 distinct CDR3 sequences, under 65% occurring once. Regarding this clonotype: Its antigen remains unknown.

Sequences were obtained from blood. J is TRBJ2-2 and V is TRBV7-2, with a possible D match to TRBD2 (6 bases). This TCR was sampled from a woman older than 75 in good health. In nucleotides, the CDR3 is TGTGCCAGCACCACCGGGACTCACACCGGGGAGCTGTTTTTT. Protein sequence: CASTTGTHTGELFF. The complete variable domain, with remaining parts taken from reference TRBV7-2 and TRBJ2-2, reads GAGVSQSPSNKVTEKGKDVELRCDPISGHTALYWYRQSLGQGLEFLIYFQGNSAPDKSGLPSDRFSAERTGGSVSTLTIQRTQQEDSAVYLCASTTGTHTGELFFGEGSRLTVL.